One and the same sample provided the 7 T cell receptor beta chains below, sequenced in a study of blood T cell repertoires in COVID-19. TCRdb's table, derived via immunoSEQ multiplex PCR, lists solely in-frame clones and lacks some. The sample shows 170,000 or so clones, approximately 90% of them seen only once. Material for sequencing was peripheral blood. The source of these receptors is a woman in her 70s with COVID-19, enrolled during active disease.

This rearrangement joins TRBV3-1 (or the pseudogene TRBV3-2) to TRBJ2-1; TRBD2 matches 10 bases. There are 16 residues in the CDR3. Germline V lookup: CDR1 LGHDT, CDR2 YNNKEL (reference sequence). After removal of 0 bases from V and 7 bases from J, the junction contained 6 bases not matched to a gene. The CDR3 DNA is TGTGCCAGCAGCCAAGATAGGCCTAGCGGGAGAAATGAGCAGTTCTTC. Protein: CASSQDRPSGRNEQFF.

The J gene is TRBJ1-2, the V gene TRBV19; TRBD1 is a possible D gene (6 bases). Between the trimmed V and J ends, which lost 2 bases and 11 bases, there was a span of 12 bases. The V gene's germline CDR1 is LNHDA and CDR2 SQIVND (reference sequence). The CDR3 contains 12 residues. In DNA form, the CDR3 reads TGTGCCAGTAGTATAACAGGGAGGGAATACACCTTC. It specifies CASSITGREYTF.

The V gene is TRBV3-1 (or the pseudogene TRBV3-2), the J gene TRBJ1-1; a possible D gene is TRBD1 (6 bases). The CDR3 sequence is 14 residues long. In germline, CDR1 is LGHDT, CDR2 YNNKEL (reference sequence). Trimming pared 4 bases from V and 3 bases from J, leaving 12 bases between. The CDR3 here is CASSPTGRDTEAFF. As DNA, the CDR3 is TGTGCCAGCAGCCCGACAGGCCGCGACACTGAAGCTTTCTTT.

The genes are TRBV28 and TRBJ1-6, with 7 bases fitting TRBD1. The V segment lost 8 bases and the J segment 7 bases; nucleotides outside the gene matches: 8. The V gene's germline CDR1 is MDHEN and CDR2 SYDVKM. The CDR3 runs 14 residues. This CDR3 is CASSPGQINSPLHF. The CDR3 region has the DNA TGTGCCAGCTCTCCGGGACAGATAAATTCACCCCTCCACTTT.

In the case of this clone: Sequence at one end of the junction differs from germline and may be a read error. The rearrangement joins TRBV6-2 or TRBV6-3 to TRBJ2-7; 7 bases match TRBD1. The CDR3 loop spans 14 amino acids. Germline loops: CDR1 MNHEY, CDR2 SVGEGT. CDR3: CASSQRQGSSEQYF. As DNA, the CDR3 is TGTGCCAGCAGCCAAAGACAGGGTTCCTCCGAGCAGTACTTC.

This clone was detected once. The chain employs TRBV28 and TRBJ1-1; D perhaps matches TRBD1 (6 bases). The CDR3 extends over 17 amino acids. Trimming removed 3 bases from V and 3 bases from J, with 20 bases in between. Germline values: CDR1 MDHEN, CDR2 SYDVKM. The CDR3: CASSFQRRLRGYTEAFF. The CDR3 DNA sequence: TGTGCCAGCAGTTTTCAAAGGAGGCTTAGGGGGTACACTGAAGCTTTCTTT. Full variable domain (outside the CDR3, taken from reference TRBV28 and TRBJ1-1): DVKVTQSSRYLVKRTGEKVFLECVQDMDHENMFWYRQDPGLGLRLIYFSYDVKMKEKGDIPEGYSVSREKKERFSLILESASTNQTSMYLCASSFQRRLRGYTEAFFGQGTRLTVV.

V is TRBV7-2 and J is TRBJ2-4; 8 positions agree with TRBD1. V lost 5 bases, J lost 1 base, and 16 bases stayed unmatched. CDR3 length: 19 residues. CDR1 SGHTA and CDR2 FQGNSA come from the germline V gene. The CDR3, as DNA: TGTGCCAGCAGCCGGGGGACAGGACTCCTTGCGGGGGCCAAAAACATTCAGTACTTC. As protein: CASSRGTGLLAGAKNIQYF. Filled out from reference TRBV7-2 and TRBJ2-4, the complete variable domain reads GAGVSQSPSNKVTEKGKDVELRCDPISGHTALYWYRQSLGQGLEFLIYFQGNSAPDKSGLPSDRFSAERTGGSVSTLTIQRTQQEDSAVYLCASSRGTGLLAGAKNIQYFGAGTRLSVL.